The entry that follows covers one T cell receptor beta chain sequence. This entry belongs to a study of shared clonotypes between healthy human individuals. The length of the CDR3 is 13 residues. Germline CDR1 and CDR2: SGHDT and YYEEEE. Deletions cut 3 bases from V and 5 bases from J, with 12 bases between. Here immunoSEQ multiplex PCR was the method, and the copy in TCRdb shows in-frame clones only, minus some. The data show about 2.2 million clones, just over 90% seen once. Selected positively for CCR7 and CD45RO-negative, naive CD8 cells excluded terminally differentiated effector memory CD45RA+ cells.

J is TRBJ2-7 and V is TRBV5-6; D assignment may be TRBD1 or TRBD2 (5 bases each). The sequencing sample was made of naive CD8+ T cells from PBMCs. The sequence was collected from a man between 18 and 35 years old in good health. Some clones in this sample may be carry-over from other donors' samples. The CDR3, as DNA: TGTGCCAGCAGCTGGATCCGGGGCCACGAGCAGTACTTC. It specifies CASSWIRGHEQYF.